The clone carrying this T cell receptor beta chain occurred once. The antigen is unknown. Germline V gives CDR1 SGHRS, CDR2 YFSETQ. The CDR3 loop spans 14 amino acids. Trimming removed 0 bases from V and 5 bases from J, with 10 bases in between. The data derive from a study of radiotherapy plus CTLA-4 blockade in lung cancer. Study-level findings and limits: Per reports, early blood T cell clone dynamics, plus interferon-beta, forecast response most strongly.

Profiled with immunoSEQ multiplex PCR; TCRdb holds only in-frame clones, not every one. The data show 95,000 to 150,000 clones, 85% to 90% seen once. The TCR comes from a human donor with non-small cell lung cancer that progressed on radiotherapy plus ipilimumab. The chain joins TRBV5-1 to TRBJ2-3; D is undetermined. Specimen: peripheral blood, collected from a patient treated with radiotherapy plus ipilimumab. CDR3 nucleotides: TGCGCCAGCAGCTTGGATTCGAATAGAGATACGCAGTATTTT. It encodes CASSLDSNRDTQYF.